The 21 T cell receptor beta chains below come from one sample, sequenced in a study of OX40 agonist ivuxolimab in advanced cancers. Some clones are missing from TCRdb's copy, which holds only in-frame ones; the method was immunoSEQ multiplex PCR. Here the sample spans some 68,000 clones, around 87% being singletons. The sample in question was CD4+ or CD8+ T cells sorted from blood, obtained in a trial of the OX40 agonist ivuxolimab. These receptors were taken from an adult with an advanced solid tumor such as melanoma, head and neck, liver or kidney cancer.

This chain uses TRBV20-1 with TRBJ1-2, with D perhaps TRBD1 (6 bases). The germline V gene encodes CDR1 DFQATT and CDR2 SNEGSKA (reference sequence). The CDR3 spans 11 residues. Trimming removed 4 bases from V and 14 bases from J, with 17 bases in between. CDR3 in amino acids: CSAIWDTRGTF. CDR3 coding DNA: TGCAGTGCTATCTGGGACACCCGAGGGACCTTC.

The chain has TRBV4-1 and TRBJ2-1; D is perhaps TRBD1 (6 bases). The CDR3 covers 16 residues. In germline, CDR1 is MGHRA, CDR2 YSYEKL. V shed 0 bases and J shed 6 bases, with 15 bases lying between them. This chain's CDR3 is CASSQEGRLQGNEQFF. CDR3 coding DNA: TGCGCCAGCAGCCAAGAAGGCCGTCTACAGGGCAATGAGCAGTTCTTC.

This clone has only a few counts. V is TRBV5-5 and J is TRBJ2-1, with a tentative D call TRBD2 (5 bases). Germline assignment: CDR1 SGHKS and CDR2 YYEKEE (reference sequence). The CDR3 has 16 amino acids. The germline V and J ends were trimmed by 4 bases and 2 bases, with 16 bases remaining between them. The CDR3 loop is CASSPISGTTYNEQFF. In DNA form, the CDR3 reads TGTGCCAGCAGCCCAATAAGCGGAACCACCTACAATGAGCAGTTCTTC.

CDR3 bases: TGTGCCAGCAGTGATGGGCGGGGTGGGGAGACCCAGTACTTC. It is translated as CASSDGRGGETQYF. The V and J genes are TRBV2 and TRBJ2-5; TRBD2 is a possible D gene (6 bases). Germline CDR1 and CDR2: SNHLY and FYNNEI. The V end was cut by 3 bases, the J end by 5 bases, with 13 bases between. The CDR3 contains 14 residues.

In regard to this clone: This CDR3 is also generated by other DNA sequences in the sample. The chain joins TRBV19 to TRBJ1-2; possibly TRBD1 for D (6 bases). In germline, CDR1 is LNHDA, CDR2 SQIVND (reference sequence). The length of the CDR3 is 12 residues. The V end was cut by 6 bases, the J end by 3 bases, with 8 bases between. CDR3 residues: CASRTGDYGYTF. CDR3 coding DNA: TGTGCCAGTAGGACAGGAGACTATGGCTACACCTTC.

This clone was recorded only once. The chain uses TRBV19 and TRBJ2-2; 7 bases line up with TRBD2. CDR1 LNHDA and CDR2 SQIVND come from the germline V gene (reference sequence). This CDR3 has 15 residues. V lost 7 bases to trimming and J lost 3 bases; unmatched junction nucleotides: 8. CDR3 region: CASKGLGVDTGELFF. CDR3 nucleotide sequence: TGTGCCAGTAAAGGACTAGGGGTAGACACCGGGGAGCTGTTTTTT.

This clone has more than one count but fewer than ten. V and J are TRBV28 and TRBJ1-2; possible D gene TRBD1, 5 bases. Germline V gives CDR1 MDHEN, CDR2 SYDVKM. This CDR3 contains 12 residues. V lost 10 bases and J 6 bases, leaving 15 bases between the germline ends. The CDR3 protein is CATGRALDGYTF. The CDR3 DNA reads as TGTGCCACCGGCAGGGCCCTGGATGGCTACACCTTC.

There are a few counts of this clone. V gene TRBV14 combines with J gene TRBJ1-1; no clear D. V gave up 3 bases and J gave up 6 bases, with 8 bases separating them. There are 12 residues in the CDR3. The germline CDR1 and CDR2 sequences are SGHDN and FVKESK. The CDR3 is CASSQSGPEAFF. DNA of the CDR3: TGTGCCAGCAGCCAGTCCGGGCCTGAAGCTTTCTTT.

The chain joins TRBV6-6 to TRBJ2-5; weak D call: TRBD1 (6 bases). Germline V gene lookup returns CDR1 MNHNY and CDR2 SVGAGI (reference sequence). Trimming stripped 6 bases from V and 3 bases from J, with 14 bases between. The CDR3 runs 14 residues. The CDR3 bases are TGTGCCAGCAGCGTCGGGACAACTAAAGAGACCCAGTACTTC. Protein product: CASSVGTTKETQYF.

The chain joins TRBV7-8 to TRBJ2-7; D is perhaps TRBD2 (7 bases). The CDR3 runs 14 residues. The germline V and J ends were trimmed by 2 bases and 3 bases, with 11 bases remaining between them. CDR1 is SGHVS, CDR2 FQNEAQ, per germline. In DNA, the CDR3 is TGTGCCAGCAGCTTACAAGCGGGACACTACGAGCAGTACTTC. Protein product: CASSLQAGHYEQYF.

This chain connects TRBV11-1 to TRBJ2-3, with 7 nucleotides matching TRBD2. Germline-derived CDR1 and CDR2 are SGHAT and FQDESV (reference sequence). This CDR3 has 14 residues. The V gene end was trimmed by 5 bases and the J gene end by 2 bases; junction bases not matched to a gene: 4. The CDR3 DNA reads as TGTGCCAGCAGCCGCGGGGGACCCACAGATACGCAGTATTTT. It translates to CASSRGGPTDTQYF. Full variable domain (outside the CDR3, taken from reference TRBV11-1 and TRBJ2-3): EAEVAQSPRYKITEKSQAVAFWCDPISGHATLYWYRQILGQGPELLVQFQDESVVDDSQLPKDRFSAERLKGVDSTLKIQPAELGDSAMYLCASSRGGPTDTQYFGPGTRLTVL.

The chain uses TRBV27 and TRBJ2-7, with D unresolved. V was clipped by 6 bases and J by 3 bases, with 9 bases between them. The CDR3 is made up of 12 amino acids. Germline CDR1 reads MNHEY; CDR2 reads SMNVEV (reference sequence). The CDR3 DNA reads as TGTGCCAGCAGGCGAAAGTACTACGAGCAGTACTTC. It specifies CASRRKYYEQYF.

The CDR3 region has the DNA TGTGCCAGCAGCCAGGACAGGGGTGAAGCTTTCTTT. It yields the protein CASSQDRGEAFF. This chain links TRBV7-3 with TRBJ1-1; 9 bases fit TRBD1. Germline CDR1 SGHTA, CDR2 FQGTGA. The CDR3 has 12 residues. With 5 bases clipped from V and 7 bases from J, the junction kept 2 bases outside the gene matches.

This clone is a singleton in its sample. J is TRBJ2-5 and V is TRBV5-4; TRBD2 agrees at 7 bases. J gave up 5 bases and V 0 bases, and 4 bases lay outside the gene matches. Germline V lookup: CDR1 SGHNT, CDR2 YYREEE (reference sequence). The CDR3 spans 14 residues. The CDR3 region has the DNA TGTGCCAGCAGCTTGGGGACTAGGCGGGAGACCCAGTACTTC. Protein sequence: CASSLGTRRETQYF.

The genes are TRBV7-2 and TRBJ2-7; D is ambiguous. Trimming cost V 4 bases and J 3 bases, with 4 bases left between them. The germline CDR1 and CDR2 sequences are SGHTA and FQGNSA. The CDR3 loop spans 11 amino acids. CDR3 in amino acids: CASSYDYEQYF. CDR3 bases: TGTGCCAGCAGCTATGACTACGAGCAGTACTTC.

This chain joins TRBV19 and TRBJ1-5; 7 bases line up with TRBD1. This CDR3 spans 14 amino acids. The germline CDR1 and CDR2 sequences are LNHDA and SQIVND (reference sequence). The V gene end was trimmed by 4 bases and the J gene end by 3 bases; junction bases not matched to a gene: 3. The CDR3 here is CASSKRGLNQPQHF. The CDR3 DNA is TGTGCCAGTAGTAAAAGGGGGCTCAATCAGCCCCAGCATTTT.

The chain uses TRBV27 and TRBJ1-2; D might be TRBD1 (5 bases). From germline, CDR1 is MNHEY and CDR2 SMNVEV (reference sequence). Trimming left V 9 bases short and J 5 bases short, with 22 bases between. The CDR3 sequence is 15 residues long. CDR3 sequence: CARIGHDRLRYGYTF. The CDR3 DNA is TGTGCCAGAATAGGACACGACCGTCTTCGTTATGGCTACACCTTC.

This clone has only one observation. This rearrangement joins TRBV11-2 to TRBJ2-3; D possibly corresponds to TRBD1 (6 bases). Germline V lookup: CDR1 SGHAT, CDR2 FQNNGV. The CDR3 runs 15 residues. The V end was cut by 5 bases, the J end by 5 bases, with 17 bases between. The CDR3 loop reads CASSPRGRGRDTQYF. CDR3 nucleotides: TGTGCCAGCAGCCCTCGTGGCAGGGGAAGAGATACGCAGTATTTT.

This clone was seen a few times. This chain uses TRBV2 with TRBJ1-2; D might be TRBD1 (6 bases). Between the trimmed V and J ends, which lost 5 bases and 8 bases, there was a span of 18 bases. The CDR3 has 14 residues. Germline CDR1 SNHLY, CDR2 FYNNEI. CDR3 in amino acids: CASSNRERWKGYTF. CDR3 nucleotide sequence: TGTGCCAGCAGTAACAGGGAAAGGTGGAAGGGCTACACCTTC. The whole variable domain, filled in from reference TRBV2 and TRBJ1-2, reads EPEVTQTPSHQVTQMGQEVILRCVPISNHLYFYWYRQILGQKVEFLVSFYNNEISEKSEIFDDQFSVERPDGSNFTLKIRSTKLEDSAMYFCASSNRERWKGYTFGSGTRLTVV.

The CDR3 bases are TGTGCCAGCAGTGTAACACACGACACCGGGGAGCTGTTTTTT. It encodes CASSVTHDTGELFF. The rearrangement links TRBV2 to TRBJ2-2; D gene unclear. This CDR3 has 14 residues. The germline CDR1 and CDR2 sequences are SNHLY and FYNNEI. V was cut by 4 bases and J by 3 bases, with 9 bases left in between.

The rearrangement links TRBV28 to TRBJ2-5; D remains ambiguous. The V gene lost 1 base and the J gene lost 5 bases, with 8 bases spanning the gap. CDR3 length: 13 residues. CDR1 is MDHEN and CDR2 is SYDVKM in the germline V gene. The CDR3 sequence: CASSLLGGETQYF. In DNA form, the CDR3 reads TGTGCCAGCAGTTTATTGGGTGGGGAGACCCAGTACTTC.